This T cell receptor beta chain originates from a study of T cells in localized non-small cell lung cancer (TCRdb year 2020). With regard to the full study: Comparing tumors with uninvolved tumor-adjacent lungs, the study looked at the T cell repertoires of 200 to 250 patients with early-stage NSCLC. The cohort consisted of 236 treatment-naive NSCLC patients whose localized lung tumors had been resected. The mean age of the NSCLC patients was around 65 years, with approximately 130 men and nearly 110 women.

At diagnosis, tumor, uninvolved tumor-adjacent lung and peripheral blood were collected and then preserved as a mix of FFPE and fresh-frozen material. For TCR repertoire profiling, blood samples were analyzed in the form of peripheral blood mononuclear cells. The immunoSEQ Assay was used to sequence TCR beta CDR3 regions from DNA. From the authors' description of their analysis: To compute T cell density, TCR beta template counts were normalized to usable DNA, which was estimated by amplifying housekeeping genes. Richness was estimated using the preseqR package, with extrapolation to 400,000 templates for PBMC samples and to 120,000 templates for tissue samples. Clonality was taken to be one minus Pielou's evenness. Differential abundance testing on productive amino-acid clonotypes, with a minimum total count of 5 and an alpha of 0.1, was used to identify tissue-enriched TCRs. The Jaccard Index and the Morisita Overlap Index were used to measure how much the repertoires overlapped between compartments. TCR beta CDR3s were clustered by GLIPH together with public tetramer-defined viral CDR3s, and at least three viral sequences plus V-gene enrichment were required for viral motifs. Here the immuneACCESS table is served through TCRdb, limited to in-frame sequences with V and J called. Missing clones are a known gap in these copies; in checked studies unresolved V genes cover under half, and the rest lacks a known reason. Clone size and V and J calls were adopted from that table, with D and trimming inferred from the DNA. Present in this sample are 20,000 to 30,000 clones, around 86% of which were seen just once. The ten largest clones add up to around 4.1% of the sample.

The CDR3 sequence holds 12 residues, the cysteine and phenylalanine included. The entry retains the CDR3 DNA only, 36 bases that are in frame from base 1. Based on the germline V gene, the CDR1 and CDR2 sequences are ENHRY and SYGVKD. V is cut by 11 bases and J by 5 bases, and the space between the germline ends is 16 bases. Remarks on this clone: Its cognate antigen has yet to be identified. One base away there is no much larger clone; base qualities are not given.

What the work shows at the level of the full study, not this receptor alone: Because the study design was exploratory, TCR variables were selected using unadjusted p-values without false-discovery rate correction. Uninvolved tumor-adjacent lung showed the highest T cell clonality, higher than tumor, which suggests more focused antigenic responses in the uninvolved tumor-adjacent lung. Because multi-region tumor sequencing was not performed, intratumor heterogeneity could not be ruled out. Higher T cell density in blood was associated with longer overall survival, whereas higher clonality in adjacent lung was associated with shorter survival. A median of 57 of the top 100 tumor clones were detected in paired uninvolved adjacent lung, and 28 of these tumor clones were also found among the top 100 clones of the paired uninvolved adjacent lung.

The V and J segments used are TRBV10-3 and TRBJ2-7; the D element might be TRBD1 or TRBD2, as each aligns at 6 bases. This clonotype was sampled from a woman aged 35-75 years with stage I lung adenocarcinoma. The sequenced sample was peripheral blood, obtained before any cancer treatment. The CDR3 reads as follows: CAGGRGLDEQYF. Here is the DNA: TGTGCCGGGGGGCGGGGCCTAGACGAGCAGTACTTC.